This T cell receptor beta chain appears in the sequencing data of a study of regulatory T cells in long-lasting Graves disease. Time point meaning: newly diagnosed GD, antithyroid drugs for less than 3 months. From PBMCs, RNA was extracted and then used to make the TCR library. To note about this clonotype: A much more abundant neighbour one base away suggests this may be a read error.

The CDR3 is 13 residues long. Germline CDR1 reads GTSNPN; CDR2 reads SVGIG (reference sequence). The germline V and J ends were trimmed by 3 bases and 7 bases, with 15 bases remaining between them. Arm-PCR with iRepertoire HTBI primers amplified the CDR3 regions for these TCR beta libraries. Using its own MiXCR run on the multiplex PCR reads, TCRdb lists one record per CDR3 protein. The profile shows about 610,000 distinct CDR3 sequences, 15% to 20% of them singletons. The same data also contributed to another study, on T cells in Graves' hyperthyroidism and ophthalmopathy.

Material: peripheral blood mononuclear cells (PBMCs), obtained at new diagnosis, from a patient treated with antithyroid drugs. This TCR was sampled from a man younger than 35 with Graves disease. V gene TRBV30 combines with J gene TRBJ2-5; weak D call: TRBD2 (6 bases). The CDR3 spells CAWSWGDPGTQYF. The CDR3 DNA reads TGTGCCTGGAGCTGGGGGGACCCGGGGACCCAGTACTTC.